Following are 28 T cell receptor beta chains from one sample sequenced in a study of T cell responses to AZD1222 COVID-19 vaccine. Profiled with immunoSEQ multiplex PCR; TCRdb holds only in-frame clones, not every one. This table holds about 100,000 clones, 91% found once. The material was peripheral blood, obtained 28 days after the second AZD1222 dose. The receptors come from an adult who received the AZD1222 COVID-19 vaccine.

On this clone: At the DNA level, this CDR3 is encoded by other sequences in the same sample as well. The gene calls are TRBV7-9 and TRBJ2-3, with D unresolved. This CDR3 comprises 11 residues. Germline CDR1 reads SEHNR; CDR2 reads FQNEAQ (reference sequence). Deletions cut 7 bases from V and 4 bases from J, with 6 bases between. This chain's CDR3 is CASTSADTQYF. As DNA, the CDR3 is TGTGCCAGCACCTCCGCAGATACGCAGTATTTT.

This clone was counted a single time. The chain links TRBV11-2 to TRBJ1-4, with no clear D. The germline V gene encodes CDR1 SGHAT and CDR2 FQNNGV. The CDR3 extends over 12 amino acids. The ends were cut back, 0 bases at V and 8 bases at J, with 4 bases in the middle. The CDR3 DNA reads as TGTGCCAGCAGCTTAGAGCGGGAAAAACTGTTTTTT. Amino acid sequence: CASSLEREKLFF.

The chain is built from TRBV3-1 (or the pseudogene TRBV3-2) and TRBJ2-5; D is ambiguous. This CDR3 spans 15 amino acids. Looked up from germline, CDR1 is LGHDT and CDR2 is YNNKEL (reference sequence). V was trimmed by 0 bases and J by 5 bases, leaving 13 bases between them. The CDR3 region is CASSQDVGSRETQYF. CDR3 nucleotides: TGTGCCAGCAGCCAAGATGTGGGGTCGCGGGAGACCCAGTACTTC.

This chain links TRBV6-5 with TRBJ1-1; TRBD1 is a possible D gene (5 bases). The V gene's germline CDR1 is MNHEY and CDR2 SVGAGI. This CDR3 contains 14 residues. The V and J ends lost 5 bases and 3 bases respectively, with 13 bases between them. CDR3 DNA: TGTGCCAGCAGTATTATTCGGGGGGACACTGAAGCTTTCTTT. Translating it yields CASSIIRGDTEAFF.

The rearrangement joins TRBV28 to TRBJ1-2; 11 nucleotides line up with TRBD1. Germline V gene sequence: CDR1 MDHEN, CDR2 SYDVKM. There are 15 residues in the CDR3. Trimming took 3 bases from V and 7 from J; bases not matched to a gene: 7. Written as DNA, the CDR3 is TGTGCCAGCAGTTTTGGACAGGGGGCGGTCTCTGGCTACACCTTC. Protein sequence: CASSFGQGAVSGYTF.

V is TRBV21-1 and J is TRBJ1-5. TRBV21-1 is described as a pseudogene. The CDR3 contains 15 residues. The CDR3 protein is CASSKWHSRNQPQHF. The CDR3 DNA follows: TGTGCCAGCAGCAAATGGCACTCCCGAAATCAGCCCCAGCATTTT.

The DNA for the CDR3 is TGCGCCAGCAGCCCAGGGGCAGGGGAGCGGTATGGCTACACCTTC. It specifies CASSPGAGERYGYTF. The chain combines TRBV4-1 with TRBJ1-2, with a possible D match to TRBD1 (6 bases). The CDR3 loop spans 15 amino acids. Germline loops: CDR1 MGHRA, CDR2 YSYEKL. Trimming removed 4 bases at V and 5 bases at J, with 17 bases between.

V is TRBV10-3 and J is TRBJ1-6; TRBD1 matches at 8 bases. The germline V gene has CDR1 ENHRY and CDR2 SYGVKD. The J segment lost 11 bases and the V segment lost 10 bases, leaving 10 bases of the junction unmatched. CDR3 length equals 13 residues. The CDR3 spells CATSDREVPPLHF. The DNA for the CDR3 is TGTGCCACCTCGGACAGGGAGGTTCCACCCCTCCACTTT.

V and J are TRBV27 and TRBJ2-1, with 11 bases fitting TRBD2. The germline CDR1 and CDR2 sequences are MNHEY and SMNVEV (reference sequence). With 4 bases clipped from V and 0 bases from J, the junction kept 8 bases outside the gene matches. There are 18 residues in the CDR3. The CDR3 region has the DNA TGTGCCAGCAGTTCTTTAGCGGGAGGGGGCAGCTCCTACAATGAGCAGTTCTTC. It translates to CASSSLAGGGSSYNEQFF.

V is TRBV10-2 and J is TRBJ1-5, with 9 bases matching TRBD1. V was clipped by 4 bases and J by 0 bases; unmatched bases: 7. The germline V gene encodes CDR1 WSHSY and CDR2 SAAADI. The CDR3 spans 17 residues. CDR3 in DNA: TGCGCCAGCAGTGCCCGGACAGGGGTCAGTAGCAATCAGCCCCAGCATTTT. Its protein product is CASSARTGVSSNQPQHF.

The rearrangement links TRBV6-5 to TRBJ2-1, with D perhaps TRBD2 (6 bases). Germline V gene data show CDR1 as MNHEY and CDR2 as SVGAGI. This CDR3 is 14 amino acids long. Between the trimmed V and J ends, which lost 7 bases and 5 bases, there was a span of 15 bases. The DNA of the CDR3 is TGTGCCAGCAAATTGGGGACTCATGACAATGAGCAGTTCTTC. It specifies CASKLGTHDNEQFF.

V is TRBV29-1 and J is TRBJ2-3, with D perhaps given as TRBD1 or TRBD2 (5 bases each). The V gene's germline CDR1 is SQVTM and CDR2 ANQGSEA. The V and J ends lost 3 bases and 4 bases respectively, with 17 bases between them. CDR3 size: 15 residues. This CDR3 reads CSVDGIGEAPDTQYF. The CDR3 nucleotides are TGCAGCGTTGACGGGATAGGGGAAGCTCCAGATACGCAGTATTTT.

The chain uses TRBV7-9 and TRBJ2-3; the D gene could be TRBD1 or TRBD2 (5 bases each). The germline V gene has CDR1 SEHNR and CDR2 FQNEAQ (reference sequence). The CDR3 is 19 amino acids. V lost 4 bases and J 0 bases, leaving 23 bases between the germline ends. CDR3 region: CASSYTQVGGRASTDTQYF. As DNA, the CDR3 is TGTGCCAGCAGCTACACTCAGGTTGGGGGAAGAGCTAGCACAGATACGCAGTATTTT.

The CDR3 DNA reads as TGTGCCAGCAGTTTCCCTGGAAACACCATATATTTT. Encoded protein: CASSFPGNTIYF. The V call is TRBV28, the J call TRBJ1-3; D unresolved. The CDR3 has 12 residues. Germline values: CDR1 MDHEN, CDR2 SYDVKM. The V end lost 3 bases, the J end lost 2 bases, and 2 bases lay between the germline ends.

The CDR3 protein is CASSMRTVYSNQPQHF. The CDR3 DNA is TGTGCCAGTAGTATGCGGACAGTTTATAGCAATCAGCCCCAGCATTTT. The chain joins TRBV19 to TRBJ1-5, with D possibly matching TRBD1 (6 bases). Trimming removed 3 bases at V and 0 bases at J, with 12 bases between. CDR3 size: 16 residues. CDR1 LNHDA and CDR2 SQIVND come from the germline V gene (reference sequence).

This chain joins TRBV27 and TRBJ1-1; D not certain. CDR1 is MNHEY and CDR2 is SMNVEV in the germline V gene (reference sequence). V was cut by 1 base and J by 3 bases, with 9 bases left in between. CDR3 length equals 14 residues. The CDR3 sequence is CASSLWNGDTEAFF. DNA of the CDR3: TGTGCCAGCAGTTTATGGAATGGGGACACTGAAGCTTTCTTT.

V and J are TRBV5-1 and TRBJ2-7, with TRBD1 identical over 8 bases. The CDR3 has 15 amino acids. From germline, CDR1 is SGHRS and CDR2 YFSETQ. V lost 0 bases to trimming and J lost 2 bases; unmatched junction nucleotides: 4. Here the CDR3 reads CASSLETGGPYEQYF. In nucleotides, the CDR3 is TGCGCCAGCAGCTTGGAAACAGGGGGTCCCTACGAGCAGTACTTC.

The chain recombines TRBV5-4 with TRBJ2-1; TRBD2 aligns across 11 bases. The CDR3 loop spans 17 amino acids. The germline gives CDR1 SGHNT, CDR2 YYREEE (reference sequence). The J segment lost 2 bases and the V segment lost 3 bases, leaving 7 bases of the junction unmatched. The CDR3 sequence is CASSSPIAGGTYNEQFF. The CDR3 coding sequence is TGTGCCAGCAGCTCCCCAATAGCGGGAGGGACCTACAATGAGCAGTTCTTC.

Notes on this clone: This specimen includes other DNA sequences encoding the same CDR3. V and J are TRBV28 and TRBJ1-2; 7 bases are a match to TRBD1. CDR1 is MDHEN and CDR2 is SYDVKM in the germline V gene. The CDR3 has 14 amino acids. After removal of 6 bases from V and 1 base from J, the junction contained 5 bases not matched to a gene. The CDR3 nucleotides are TGTGCCAGCAGCTATCAGGGGGGTAACTATGGCTACACCTTC. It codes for CASSYQGGNYGYTF.

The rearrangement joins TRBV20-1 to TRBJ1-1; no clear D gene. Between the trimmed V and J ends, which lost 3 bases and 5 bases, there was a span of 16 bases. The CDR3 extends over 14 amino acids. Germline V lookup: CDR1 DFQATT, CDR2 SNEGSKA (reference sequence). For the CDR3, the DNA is TGCAGTGCTAGTAGTAACCGGGTGAGAACTGAAGCTTTCTTT. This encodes CSASSNRVRTEAFF.

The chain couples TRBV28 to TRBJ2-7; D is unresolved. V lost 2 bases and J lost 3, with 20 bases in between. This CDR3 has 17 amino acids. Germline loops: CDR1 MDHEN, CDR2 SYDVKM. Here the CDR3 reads CASSLRSEARWVYEQYF. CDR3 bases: TGTGCCAGCAGTTTAAGGTCGGAAGCGCGGTGGGTCTACGAGCAGTACTTC.

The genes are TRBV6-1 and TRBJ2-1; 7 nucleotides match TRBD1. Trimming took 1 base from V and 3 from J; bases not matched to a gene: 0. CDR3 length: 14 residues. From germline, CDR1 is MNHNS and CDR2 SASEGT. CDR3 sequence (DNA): TGTGCCAGCAGTGAAGACAGGGGCTACAATGAGCAGTTCTTC. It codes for CASSEDRGYNEQFF.

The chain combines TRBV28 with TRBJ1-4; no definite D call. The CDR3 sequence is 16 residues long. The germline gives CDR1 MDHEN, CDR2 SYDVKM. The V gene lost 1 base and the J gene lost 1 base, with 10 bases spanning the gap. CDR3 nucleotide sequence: TGTGCCAGCAGTTTATTAGAGGGAGGAACTAATGAAAAACTGTTTTTT. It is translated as CASSLLEGGTNEKLFF.

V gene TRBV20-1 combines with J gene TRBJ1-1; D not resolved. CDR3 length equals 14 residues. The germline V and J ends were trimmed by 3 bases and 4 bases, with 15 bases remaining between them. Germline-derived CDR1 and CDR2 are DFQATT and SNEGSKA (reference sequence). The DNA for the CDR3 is TGCAGTGCTAGTCCCGACACTTACCTCACTGAAGCTTTCTTT. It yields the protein CSASPDTYLTEAFF.

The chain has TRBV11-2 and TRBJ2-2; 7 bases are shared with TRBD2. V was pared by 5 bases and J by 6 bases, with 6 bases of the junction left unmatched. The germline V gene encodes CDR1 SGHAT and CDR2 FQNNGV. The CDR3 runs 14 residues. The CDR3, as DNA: TGTGCCAGCAGCCCCGGGGGGATCGCCGGGGAGCTGTTTTTT. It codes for CASSPGGIAGELFF.

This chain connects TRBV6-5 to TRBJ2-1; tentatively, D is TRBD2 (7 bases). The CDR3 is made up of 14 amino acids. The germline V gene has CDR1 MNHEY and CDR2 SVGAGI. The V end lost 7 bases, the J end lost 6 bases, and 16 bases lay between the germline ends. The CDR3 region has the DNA TGTGCCAGCACTACGCGGGGGCTGGGCAATGAGCAGTTCTTC. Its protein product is CASTTRGLGNEQFF.

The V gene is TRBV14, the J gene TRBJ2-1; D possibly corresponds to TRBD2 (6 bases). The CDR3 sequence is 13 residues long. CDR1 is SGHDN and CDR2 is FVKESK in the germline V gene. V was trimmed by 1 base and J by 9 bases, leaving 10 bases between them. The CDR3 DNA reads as TGTGCCAGCAGCCAAGGACTAGGCGGTGAGCAGTTCTTC. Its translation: CASSQGLGGEQFF.

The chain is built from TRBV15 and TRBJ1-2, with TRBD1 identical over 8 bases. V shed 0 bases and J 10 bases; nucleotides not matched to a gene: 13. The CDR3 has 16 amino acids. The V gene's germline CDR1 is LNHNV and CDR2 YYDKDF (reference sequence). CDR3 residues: CATSRDDTTRQGLYTF. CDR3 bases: TGTGCCACCAGCAGAGATGATACCACGAGACAGGGGCTCTACACCTTC.